Following are 12 T cell receptor beta chains from one sample sequenced in a study of shared clonotypes between healthy human individuals. The assay was immunoSEQ multiplex PCR, and TCRdb's table has in-frame clones only and misses some. Of 450,000 to 500,000 clones listed, 79% are singletons. Input material: PBMCs. These receptors originate from a woman aged 40-49 years in good health. Some clones in this sample may be carry-over from other donors' samples.

Only one count was recorded for this clone. The chain carries TRBV9 and TRBJ2-7; TRBD2 agrees at 8 bases. Germline V gene sequence: CDR1 SGDLS, CDR2 YYNGEE. CDR3 size: 17 residues. V trimming: 1 base; J trimming: 2 bases; junction bases outside the gene matches: 11. The CDR3 reads CASSVSGLGGSAYEQYF. In nucleotides, the CDR3 is TGTGCCAGCAGCGTATCGGGACTAGGCGGGAGTGCCTACGAGCAGTACTTC.

V gene TRBV7-3 combines with J gene TRBJ2-1; no clear D gene. Trimming left V 8 bases short and J 6 bases short, with 14 bases between. Germline assignment: CDR1 SGHTA and CDR2 FQGTGA. The length of the CDR3 is 13 residues. The CDR3 sequence is CASCLNLGNEQFF. The CDR3 DNA reads as TGTGCCAGCTGCCTGAATCTTGGCAATGAGCAGTTCTTC.

The gene calls are TRBV20-1 and TRBJ2-2; D call uncertain. V lost 6 bases and J 7 bases, leaving 9 bases between the germline ends. The germline V gene encodes CDR1 DFQATT and CDR2 SNEGSKA (reference sequence). The CDR3 is 11 residues long. The CDR3: CSALKDGELFF. The CDR3 bases are TGCAGTGCCCTGAAGGACGGGGAGCTGTTTTTT.

This clone was observed once. V gene TRBV28 combines with J gene TRBJ1-2, with D tentatively TRBD1 (5 bases). This CDR3 is built from 13 residues. The ends were cut back, 6 bases at V and 4 bases at J, with 12 bases in the middle. Germline V lookup: CDR1 MDHEN, CDR2 SYDVKM. The CDR3 protein is CASSPGRPYGYTF. Here the CDR3 DNA reads TGTGCCAGCAGCCCGGGACGGCCCTATGGCTACACCTTC.

This rearrangement joins TRBV10-3 to TRBJ2-2; D uncertain. CDR1 is ENHRY, CDR2 SYGVKD, per germline. V dropped 7 bases and J dropped 5 bases, with 14 bases sitting between them. CDR3 length equals 14 residues. The CDR3 loop is CAIKGRAETGELFF. For the CDR3, the DNA is TGTGCCATCAAGGGAAGGGCGGAAACCGGGGAGCTGTTTTTT.

This chain links TRBV9 with TRBJ2-3, with 7 bases identical to TRBD2. V lost 2 bases and J lost 0; bases outside the gene matches: 9. Germline CDR1 reads SGDLS; CDR2 reads YYNGEE. The length of the CDR3 is 17 residues. CDR3 loop: CASSVRGGAYSTDTQYF. The DNA for the CDR3 is TGTGCCAGCAGCGTGAGGGGAGGGGCTTATAGCACAGATACGCAGTATTTT.

This chain joins TRBV7-2 and TRBJ2-7; unclear D gene. This CDR3 contains 12 residues. Trimming removed 5 bases from V and 5 bases from J, with 10 bases in between. Germline loops: CDR1 SGHTA, CDR2 FQGNSA. CDR3 nucleotide sequence: TGTGCCAGCAGCCATCGACGGGACGAGCAGTACTTC. It specifies CASSHRRDEQYF.

V and J are TRBV27 and TRBJ2-3, with 11 bases that match TRBD1. J was trimmed by 4 bases and V by 6 bases; bases with no gene match: 9. The germline gives CDR1 MNHEY, CDR2 SMNVEV (reference sequence). The CDR3 contains 16 residues. This CDR3 is CASRAERTGGPDTQYF. CDR3 nucleotides: TGTGCCAGCAGAGCCGAAAGGACAGGGGGCCCAGATACGCAGTATTTT.

The CDR3 sequence: CASSFQGRYEQYF. Written as DNA, the CDR3 is TGTGCCAGCAGCTTTCAGGGGAGGTACGAGCAGTACTTC. The V call is TRBV7-9, the J call TRBJ2-7, with D perhaps TRBD1 or TRBD2 (6 bases each). The CDR3 loop spans 13 amino acids. Germline loops: CDR1 SEHNR, CDR2 FQNEAQ (reference sequence). Trimming removed 3 bases at V and 4 bases at J, with 10 bases between. Together with reference TRBV7-9 and TRBJ2-7, the CDR3 gives the full variable domain: DTGVSQNPRHKITKRGQNVTFRCDPISEHNRLYWYRQTLGQGPEFLTYFQNEAQLEKSRLLSDRFSAERPKGSFSTLEIQRTEQGDSAMYLCASSFQGRYEQYFGPGTRLTVT.

The chain carries TRBV4-2 and TRBJ1-2; 7 bases map to TRBD1. The trim removed 2 bases at V and 7 bases at J, leaving 7 bases unmatched. This CDR3 has 14 residues. CDR1 is LGHNA and CDR2 is YNFKEQ in the germline V gene. The chain's CDR3 is CASSQTRGQIGYTF. CDR3 bases: TGTGCCAGCAGCCAAACGAGGGGGCAGATTGGCTACACCTTC.

This clone was seen a single time. The V and J genes are TRBV5-4 and TRBJ2-3; 9 nucleotides agree with TRBD1. This CDR3 region has 13 residues. Germline V gene data show CDR1 as SGHNT and CDR2 as YYREEE (reference sequence). Unmatched junction bases numbered 4, after V lost 5 bases and J lost 6 bases. The CDR3 coding sequence is TGTGCCAGCAGGGGACAGGGTTGGGATACGCAGTATTTT. Protein product: CASRGQGWDTQYF.

This chain links TRBV5-1 with TRBJ1-5; a weak D match, TRBD1 (6 bases). The CDR3 is 15 amino acids. Germline V lookup: CDR1 SGHRS, CDR2 YFSETQ. V dropped 0 bases and J dropped 0 bases, with 7 bases sitting between them. The CDR3 DNA follows: TGCGCCAGCAGCTTGGCAGGGGATAGCAATCAGCCCCAGCATTTT. Amino acids: CASSLAGDSNQPQHF.